This note documents a single T cell receptor (beta chain) sequence. This clonotype has ten or more counts. Its antigen remains undetermined. The record has no base qualities; no much larger clone is one base away. These data come from a study of human T cells and chemical hapten exposure (dated by TCRdb to about 2021). Broadly, across the study: For sensitization, 2% DPC in acetone was applied to a 2 cm by 2 cm area of upper inner arm skin. For TCR sequencing, blood came from 25 to 30 alopecia patients at anywhere from one to four time points (pre-sensitization, 2, 6 and 24 weeks). Both TCR alpha and TCR beta chains were sequenced from each blood RNA sample. Alopecia areata with under or over 50% scalp involvement, alopecia totalis and alopecia universalis were represented in the patient cohort, which was mostly female. This study followed changes in the peripheral blood TCR repertoire in vivo during primary and secondary sensitization of alopecia patients to the hapten diphenylcyclopropenone (DPC). Weekly therapeutic DPC doses were additionally applied to the scalp of patients throughout the roughly 23-week study period. Patch testing was done on the upper back using Finn chambers containing 0.01% DPC, and results were scored after 6 days according to International Contact Dermatitis Research Group standards. Blood samples were taken from patients before sensitization (week 0) and then at 2, 6 and about 24 weeks after DPC sensitization. Libraries were combined into a pool for sequencing, and differences in TCR yield between samples came mainly from small differences in library volumes within the pool.

The time point tag for this specimen amounts to: patch test 2, 6 weeks after DPC sensitization. The sample's treatment or condition label is to be understood as: therapeutic diphenylcyclopropenone sensitization with weekly scalp DPC. Total RNA was isolated from unfractionated whole blood collected in Tempus Blood RNA tubes. Blood at each patch-test visit was drawn before the patch test was applied. Patients were eligible if aged 18 to 70, diagnosed with alopecia and judged suitable for DPC therapy, and pregnant patients were excluded. The paper as a whole reports these results and caveats: Significantly more large CDR3 similarity clusters were formed by expanded TCRs than by pre-sensitization or healthy control sets, consistent with antigen-driven responses. DPC sensitization did not change the number of TCRs with a frequency above 1 in 1000, and there was no evidence of changes in global repertoire structure. Repeated subsampling changed both the strength of the expansion versus patch-test correlation and the threshold at which that correlation became significant. A positive correlation was found between the number of PT1 expanded TCRs and patch test score, with significance reached at thresholds 8, 16 and 32 but not 4. Alopecia, a presumed autoimmune disease, was present in all patients, so the immune response of the patients might differ from that of healthy individuals.

Library creation used RACE. Sequencing was performed on a NextSeq 500. During library preparation, unique molecular identifiers were attached to individual cDNA molecules so that TCRs could be counted quantitatively and reproducibly. As for the original processing: Samples had a median of roughly 99,000 TCRs, with a range from roughly 23,224 to 750,000. V, J and CDR3 annotation of the TCR reads was performed with the Decombinator software suite. For PS versus PT1 abundance plots, all samples were subsampled to the same number of TCRs (28,000). TCRs were defined as expanded if absent before sensitization and observed at least eight times at the 2-week time point. TCRdb ran its own pipeline on the public reads, namely fastp trimming at Q25 and MiXCR clone calling, and kept in-frame beta chains. Entries that share a CDR3 protein sequence are merged under the most common genes and DNA. Clone size and V and J calls follow TCRdb, not the original study. This sample has 35,000 to 55,000 distinct CDR3 sequences in its table, and roughly 9% of those were observed once. Jointly, the top ten make up 11% to 15% of the sample.

The germline V gene gives CDR1 as MGHRA and CDR2 as YSYEKL. Trimming at the junction amounts to 5 bases on V and 4 bases on J, and the germline ends lie 9 bases apart. The CDR3 runs 12 amino acids, cysteine and phenylalanine included. Of all the DNA, just the CDR3 is kept, 36 bases in frame from base 1. The sequences come from whole blood, collected in connection with sensitization to the hapten diphenylcyclopropenone (DPC). Recombination joined TRBV4-1 with TRBJ2-7, and possibly TRBD1, on 6 matching bases. The TCR originated in a woman in her 30s with alopecia areata. Some clones in this sample may be carry-over from other donors' samples. CDR3 sequence: CASSKQGYEQYF. The DNA reads TGCGCCAGCAGCAAACAGGGTTACGAGCAGTACTTC.